The sequence of this TCR beta chain was determined in a study of T cell repertoires in cytomegalovirus infection. Study conclusions and caveats: People with CMV and the relevant HLA were identified by cumulative public TCR beta family frequency. HLA-C-restricted TCR beta clonotypes specific for CMV led the ex vivo response.

Each CDR3 protein gets one entry after TCRdb re-called the reads with MiXCR. The sample shows hundreds of thousands of distinct CDR3 sequences, less than 35% of them seen only once. Trimming stripped 2 bases from V and 7 bases from J, with 8 bases between. The germline V gene has CDR1 DFQATT and CDR2 SNEGSKA (reference sequence). The CDR3 extends over 11 amino acids. This clonotype was seen only a few times. Its target is unknown. The source was cultured CD8+ T cells from PBMCs, collected from culture after CMV antigen stimulation. This receptor was identified in a human donor in good health (CMV status not recorded). Some clones in this sample may be carry-over from other donors' samples. The chain employs TRBV20-1 and TRBJ1-2; D is undetermined. As DNA, the CDR3 is TGCAGTGCTAGATCCCCGCCTGGCTACACCTTC. Amino acid sequence: CSARSPPGYTF.